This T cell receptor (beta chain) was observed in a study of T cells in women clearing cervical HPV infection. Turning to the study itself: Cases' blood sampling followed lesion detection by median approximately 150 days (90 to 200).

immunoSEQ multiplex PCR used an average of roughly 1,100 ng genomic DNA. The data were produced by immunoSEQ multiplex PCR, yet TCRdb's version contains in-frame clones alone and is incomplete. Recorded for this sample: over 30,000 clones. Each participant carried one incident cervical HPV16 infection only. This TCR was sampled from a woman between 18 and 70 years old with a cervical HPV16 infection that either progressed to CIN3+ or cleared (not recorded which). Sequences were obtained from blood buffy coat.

The sequenced CDR3 bases are TGTGCCAGCAACCCGGGACTAGCGGGGGCATCGACAGATACG. It is translated as CASNPGLAGASTDT. The full CDR3 protein reads CASNPGLAGASTDTQYF. The chain employs TRBV2 and TRBJ2-3; 14 nucleotides align to TRBD2. The sequence runs out 3 residues before the end of the CDR3; the remainder is reconstructed from the germline J gene. Trimming at V came to 7 bases and at J to 3 bases, leaving 9 bases not matched to a gene. The CDR3 loop spans 17 amino acids. Per germline, CDR1 SNHLY and CDR2 FYNNEI.